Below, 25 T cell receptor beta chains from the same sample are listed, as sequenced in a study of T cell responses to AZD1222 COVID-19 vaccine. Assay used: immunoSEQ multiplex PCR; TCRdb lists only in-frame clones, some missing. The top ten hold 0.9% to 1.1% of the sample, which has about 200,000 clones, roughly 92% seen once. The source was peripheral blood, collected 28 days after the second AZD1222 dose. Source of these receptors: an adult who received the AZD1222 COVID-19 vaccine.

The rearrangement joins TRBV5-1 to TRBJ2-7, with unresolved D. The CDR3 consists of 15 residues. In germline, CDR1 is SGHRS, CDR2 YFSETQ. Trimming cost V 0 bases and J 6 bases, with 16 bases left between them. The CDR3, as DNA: TGCGCCAGCAGCTTGGATGGCAGGCGATCAGGCGAGCAGTACTTC. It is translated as CASSLDGRRSGEQYF.

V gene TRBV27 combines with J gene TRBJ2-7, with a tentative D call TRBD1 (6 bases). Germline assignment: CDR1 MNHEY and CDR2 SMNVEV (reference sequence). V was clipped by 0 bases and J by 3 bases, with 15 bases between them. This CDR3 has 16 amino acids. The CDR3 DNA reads TGTGCCAGCAGTTTATCGTTCGCAGGGGCAAACTACGAGCAGTACTTC. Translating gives CASSLSFAGANYEQYF.

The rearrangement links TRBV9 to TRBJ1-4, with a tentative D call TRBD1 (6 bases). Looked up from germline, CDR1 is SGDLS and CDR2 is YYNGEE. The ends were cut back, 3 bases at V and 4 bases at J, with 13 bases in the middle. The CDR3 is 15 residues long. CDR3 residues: CASSAEGGFNEKLFF. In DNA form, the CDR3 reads TGTGCCAGCAGCGCGGAAGGGGGTTTTAATGAAAAACTGTTTTTT.

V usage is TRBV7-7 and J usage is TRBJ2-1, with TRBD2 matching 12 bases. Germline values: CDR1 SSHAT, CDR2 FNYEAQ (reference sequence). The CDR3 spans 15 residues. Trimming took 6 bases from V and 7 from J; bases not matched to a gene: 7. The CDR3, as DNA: TGTGCCAGCAGATATACTAGCGGGGGGCCAAATGAGCAGTTCTTC. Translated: CASRYTSGGPNEQFF.

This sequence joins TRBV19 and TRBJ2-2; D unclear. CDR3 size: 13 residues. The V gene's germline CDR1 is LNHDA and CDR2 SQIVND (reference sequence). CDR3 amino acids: CASRIDGTGELFF. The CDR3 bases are TGTGCGTCACGGATAGACGGAACCGGGGAGCTGTTTTTT.

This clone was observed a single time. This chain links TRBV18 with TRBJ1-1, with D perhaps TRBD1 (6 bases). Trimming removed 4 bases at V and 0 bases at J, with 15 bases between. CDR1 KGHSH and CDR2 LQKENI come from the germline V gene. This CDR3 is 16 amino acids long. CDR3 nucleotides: TGTGCCAGCTCACTAAGGGACAATTCGGTGAACACTGAAGCTTTCTTT. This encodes CASSLRDNSVNTEAFF.

CDR3 DNA: TGTGCCACCACTCCACAGGGCGGAGAAGACACCATATATTTT. Its translation is CATTPQGGEDTIYF. The chain uses TRBV19 and TRBJ1-3; D perhaps matches TRBD1 (6 bases). Germline values: CDR1 LNHDA, CDR2 SQIVND (reference sequence). The CDR3 covers 14 residues. The V end was cut by 10 bases, the J end by 8 bases, with 21 bases between.

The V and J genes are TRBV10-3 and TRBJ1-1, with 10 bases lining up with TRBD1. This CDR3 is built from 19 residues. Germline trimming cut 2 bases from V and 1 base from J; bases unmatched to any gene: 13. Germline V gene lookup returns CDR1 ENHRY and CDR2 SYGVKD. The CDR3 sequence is CAISEPFQGQGLTNTEAFF. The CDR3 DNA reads TGTGCCATCAGTGAGCCATTCCAGGGACAGGGGTTAACGAACACTGAAGCTTTCTTT.

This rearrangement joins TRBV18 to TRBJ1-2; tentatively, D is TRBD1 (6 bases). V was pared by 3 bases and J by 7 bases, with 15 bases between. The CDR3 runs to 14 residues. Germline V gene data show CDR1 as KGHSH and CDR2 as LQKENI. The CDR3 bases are TGTGCCAGCTCACCCTTGGACAGCCTCTTTGGCTACACCTTC. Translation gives CASSPLDSLFGYTF.

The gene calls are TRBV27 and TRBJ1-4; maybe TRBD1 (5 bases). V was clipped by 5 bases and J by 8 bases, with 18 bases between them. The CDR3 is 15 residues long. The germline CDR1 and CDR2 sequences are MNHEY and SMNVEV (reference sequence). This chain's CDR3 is CASSQRARETEKLFF. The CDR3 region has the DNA TGTGCCAGCAGTCAACGGGCCAGGGAGACAGAAAAACTGTTTTTT.

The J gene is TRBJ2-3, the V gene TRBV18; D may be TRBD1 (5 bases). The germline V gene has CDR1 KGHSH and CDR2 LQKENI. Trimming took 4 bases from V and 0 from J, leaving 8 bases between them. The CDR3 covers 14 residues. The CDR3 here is CASSRQTSTDTQYF. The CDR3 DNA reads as TGTGCCAGCTCACGACAGACTAGCACAGATACGCAGTATTTT.

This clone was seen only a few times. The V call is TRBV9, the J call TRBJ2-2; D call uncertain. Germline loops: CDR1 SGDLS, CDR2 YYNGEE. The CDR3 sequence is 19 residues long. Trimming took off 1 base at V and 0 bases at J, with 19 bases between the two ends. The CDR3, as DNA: TGTGCCAGCAGCGTATCCCCCTTCTCTGGGCGAGCGAACACCGGGGAGCTGTTTTTT. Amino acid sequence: CASSVSPFSGRANTGELFF.

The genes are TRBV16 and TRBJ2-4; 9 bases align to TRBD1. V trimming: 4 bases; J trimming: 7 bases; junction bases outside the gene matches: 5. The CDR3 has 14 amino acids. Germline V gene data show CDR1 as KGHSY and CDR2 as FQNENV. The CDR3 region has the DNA TGTGCCAGCAGCCTTCGGGACAGGGACAACATTCAGTACTTC. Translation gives CASSLRDRDNIQYF. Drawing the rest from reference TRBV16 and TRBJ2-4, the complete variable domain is GEEVAQTPKHLVRGEGQKAKLYCAPIKGHSYVFWYQQVLKNEFKFLISFQNENVFDETGMPKERFSAKCLPNSPCSLEIQATKLEDSAVYFCASSLRDRDNIQYFGAGTRLSVL.

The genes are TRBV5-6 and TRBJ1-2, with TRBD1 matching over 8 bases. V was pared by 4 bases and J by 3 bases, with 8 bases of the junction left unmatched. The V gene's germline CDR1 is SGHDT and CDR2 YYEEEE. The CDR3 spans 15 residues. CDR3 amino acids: CASSHRTGNYYGYTF. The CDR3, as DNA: TGTGCCAGCAGCCATCGGACAGGGAACTACTATGGCTACACCTTC. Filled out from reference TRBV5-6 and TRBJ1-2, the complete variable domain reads DAGVTQSPTHLIKTRGQQVTLRCSPKSGHDTVSWYQQALGQGPQFIFQYYEEEERQRGNFPDRFSGHQFPNYSSELNVNALLLGDSALYLCASSHRTGNYYGYTFGSGTRLTVV.

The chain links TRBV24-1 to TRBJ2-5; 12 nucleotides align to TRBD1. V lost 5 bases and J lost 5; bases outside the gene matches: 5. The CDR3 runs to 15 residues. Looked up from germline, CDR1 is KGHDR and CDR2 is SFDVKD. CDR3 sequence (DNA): TGTGCCACCAGTGGGGACAGGGGGCTGTCGGAGACCCAGTACTTC. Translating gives CATSGDRGLSETQYF.

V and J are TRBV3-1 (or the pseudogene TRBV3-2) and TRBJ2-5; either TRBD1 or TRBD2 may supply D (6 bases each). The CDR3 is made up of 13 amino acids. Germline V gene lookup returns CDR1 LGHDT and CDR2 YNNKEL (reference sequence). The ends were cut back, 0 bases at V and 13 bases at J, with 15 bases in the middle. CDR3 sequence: CASSQEGRGPRYF. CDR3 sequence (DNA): TGTGCCAGCAGCCAAGAAGGTCGGGGGCCCAGGTACTTC.

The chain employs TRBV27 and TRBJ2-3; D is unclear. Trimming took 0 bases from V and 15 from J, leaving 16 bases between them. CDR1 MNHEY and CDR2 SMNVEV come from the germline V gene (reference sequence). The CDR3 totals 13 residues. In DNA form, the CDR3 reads TGTGCCAGCAGTTTATCGCCTGAGCGCAGACGATATTTT. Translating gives CASSLSPERRRYF.

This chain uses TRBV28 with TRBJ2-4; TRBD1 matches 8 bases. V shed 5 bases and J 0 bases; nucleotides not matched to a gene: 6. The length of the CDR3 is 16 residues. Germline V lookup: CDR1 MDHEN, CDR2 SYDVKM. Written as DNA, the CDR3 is TGTGCCAGCAGTGCAGGGGGCGCGGGAGCCAAAAACATTCAGTACTTC. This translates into CASSAGGAGAKNIQYF.

The CDR3 loop is CASTRGTGNTEAFF. DNA for the CDR3: TGTGCCAGCACACGGGGGACTGGGAACACTGAAGCTTTCTTT. V usage is TRBV9 and J usage is TRBJ1-1; perhaps TRBD1 as D (5 bases). V lost 6 bases to trimming and J lost 1 base, with 13 bases between them. CDR3 length: 14 residues. Germline V CDR1 and CDR2: SGDLS, YYNGEE.

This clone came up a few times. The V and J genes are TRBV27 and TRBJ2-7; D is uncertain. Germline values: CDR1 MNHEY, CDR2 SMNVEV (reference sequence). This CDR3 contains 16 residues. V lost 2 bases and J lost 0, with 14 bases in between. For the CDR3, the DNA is TGTGCCAGCAGTTTAAAGGGCACCCTGAGCTCCTACGAGCAGTACTTC. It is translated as CASSLKGTLSSYEQYF.

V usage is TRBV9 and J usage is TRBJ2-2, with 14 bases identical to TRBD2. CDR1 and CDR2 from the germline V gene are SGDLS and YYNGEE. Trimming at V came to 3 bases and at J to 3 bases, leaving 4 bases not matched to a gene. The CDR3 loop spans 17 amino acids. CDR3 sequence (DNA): TGTGCCAGCAGCGAGGGACTAGCGGGGGAGTACACCGGGGAGCTGTTTTTT. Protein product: CASSEGLAGEYTGELFF.

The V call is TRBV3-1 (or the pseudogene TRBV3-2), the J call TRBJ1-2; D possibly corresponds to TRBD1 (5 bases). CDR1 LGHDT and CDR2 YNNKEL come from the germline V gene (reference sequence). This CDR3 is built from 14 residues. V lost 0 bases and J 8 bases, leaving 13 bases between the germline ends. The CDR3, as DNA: TGTGCCAGCAGCCAAGAGGCTTTCGGGGACGGCTACACCTTC. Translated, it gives CASSQEAFGDGYTF.

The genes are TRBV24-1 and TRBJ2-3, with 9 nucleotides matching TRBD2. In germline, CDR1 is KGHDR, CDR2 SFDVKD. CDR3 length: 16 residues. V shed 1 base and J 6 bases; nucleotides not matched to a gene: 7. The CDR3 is CATSDFSGGTRDTQYF. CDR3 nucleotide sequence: TGTGCCACCAGTGATTTTAGCGGGGGCACCCGGGATACGCAGTATTTT.

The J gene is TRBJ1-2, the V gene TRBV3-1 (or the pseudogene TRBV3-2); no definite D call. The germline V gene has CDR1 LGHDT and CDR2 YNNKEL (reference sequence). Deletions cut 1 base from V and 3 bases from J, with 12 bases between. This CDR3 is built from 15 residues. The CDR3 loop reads CASSQGSSLYYGYTF. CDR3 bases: TGTGCCAGCAGCCAAGGGTCCAGTCTTTACTATGGCTACACCTTC.

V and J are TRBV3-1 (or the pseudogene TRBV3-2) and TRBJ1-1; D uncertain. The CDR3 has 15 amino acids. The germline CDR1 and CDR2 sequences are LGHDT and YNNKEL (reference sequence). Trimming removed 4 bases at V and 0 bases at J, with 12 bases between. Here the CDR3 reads CASSPAPPMNTEAFF. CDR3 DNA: TGTGCCAGCAGCCCGGCGCCTCCCATGAACACTGAAGCTTTCTTT.